This T cell receptor (beta chain) was captured by sequencing in a study of blood T cell repertoires in COVID-19. About the study: Sources were T cells, B-cell-depleted T cells, or PBMCs; the material itself was cDNA or gDNA.

Cohorts were determined from participant-reported clinical history. V was clipped by 6 bases and J by 3 bases, with 5 bases between them. The CDR3 is made up of 10 amino acids. Germline CDR1 reads DFQATT; CDR2 reads SNEGSKA (reference sequence). Data came from immunoSEQ multiplex PCR; TCRdb stores just in-frame clones and leaves some out. This table has hundreds of thousands of clones, about 88% appearing once. The material sequenced was PBMCs or T cells enriched from blood (not recorded which). The chain has TRBV20-1 and TRBJ2-5; TRBD1 is a possible D gene (5 bases). This TCR was recovered from a woman under 30 who had been exposed to COVID-19. CDR3 in amino acids: CSADKETQYF. DNA of the CDR3: TGCAGTGCGGACAAAGAGACCCAGTACTTC.